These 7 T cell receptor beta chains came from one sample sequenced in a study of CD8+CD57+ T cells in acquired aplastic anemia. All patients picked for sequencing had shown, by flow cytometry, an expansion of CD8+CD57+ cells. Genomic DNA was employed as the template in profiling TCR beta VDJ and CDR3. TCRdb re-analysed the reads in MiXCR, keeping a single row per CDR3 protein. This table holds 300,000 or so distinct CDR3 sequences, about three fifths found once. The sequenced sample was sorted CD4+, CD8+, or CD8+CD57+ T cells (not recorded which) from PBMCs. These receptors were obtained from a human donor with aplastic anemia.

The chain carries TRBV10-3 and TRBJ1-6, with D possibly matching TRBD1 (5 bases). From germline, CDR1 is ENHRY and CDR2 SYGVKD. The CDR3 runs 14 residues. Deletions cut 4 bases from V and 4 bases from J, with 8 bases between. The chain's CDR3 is CAISAGQYNSPLHF. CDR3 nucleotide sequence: TGTGCCATCAGTGCAGGGCAGTATAATTCACCCCTCCACTTT.

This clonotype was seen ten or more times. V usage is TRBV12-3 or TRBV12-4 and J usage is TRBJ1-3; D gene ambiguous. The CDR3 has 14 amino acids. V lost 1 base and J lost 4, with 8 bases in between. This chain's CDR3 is CASSLDSRGNTIYF. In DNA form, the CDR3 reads TGTGCCAGCAGTTTAGACAGCCGAGGAAACACCATATATTTT.

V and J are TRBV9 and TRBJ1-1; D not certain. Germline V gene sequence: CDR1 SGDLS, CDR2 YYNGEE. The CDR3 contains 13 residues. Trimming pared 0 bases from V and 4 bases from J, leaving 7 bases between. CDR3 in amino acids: CASSVGSGTEAFF. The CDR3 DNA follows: TGTGCCAGCAGCGTAGGGTCGGGCACTGAAGCTTTCTTT.

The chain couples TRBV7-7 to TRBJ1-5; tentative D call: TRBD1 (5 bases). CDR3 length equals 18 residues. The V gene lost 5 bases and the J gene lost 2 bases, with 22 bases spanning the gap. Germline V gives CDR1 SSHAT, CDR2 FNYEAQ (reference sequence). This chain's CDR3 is CASSPKFRPTDRNQPQHF. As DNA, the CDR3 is TGTGCCAGCAGCCCCAAGTTCAGGCCGACAGATCGCAATCAGCCCCAGCATTTT.

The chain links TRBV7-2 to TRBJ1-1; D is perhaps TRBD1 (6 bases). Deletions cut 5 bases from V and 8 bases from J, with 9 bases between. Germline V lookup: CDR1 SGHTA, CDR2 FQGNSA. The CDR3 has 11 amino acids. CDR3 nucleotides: TGTGCCAGCAGCCGCGACAGGGAAGCTTTCTTT. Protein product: CASSRDREAFF.

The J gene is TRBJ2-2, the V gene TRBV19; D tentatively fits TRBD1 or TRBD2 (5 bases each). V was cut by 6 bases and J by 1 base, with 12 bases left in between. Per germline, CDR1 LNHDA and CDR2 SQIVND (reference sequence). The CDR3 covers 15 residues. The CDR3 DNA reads TGTGCCAGTAGATTGGGGGTGGGGAACACCGGGGAGCTGTTTTTT. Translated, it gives CASRLGVGNTGELFF.

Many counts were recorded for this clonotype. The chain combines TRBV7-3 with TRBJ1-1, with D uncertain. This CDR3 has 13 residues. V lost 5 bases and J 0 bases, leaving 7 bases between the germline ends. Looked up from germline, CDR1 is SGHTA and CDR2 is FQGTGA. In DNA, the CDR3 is TGTGCCAGCAGCGCGAATTTGAACACTGAAGCTTTCTTT. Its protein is CASSANLNTEAFF.